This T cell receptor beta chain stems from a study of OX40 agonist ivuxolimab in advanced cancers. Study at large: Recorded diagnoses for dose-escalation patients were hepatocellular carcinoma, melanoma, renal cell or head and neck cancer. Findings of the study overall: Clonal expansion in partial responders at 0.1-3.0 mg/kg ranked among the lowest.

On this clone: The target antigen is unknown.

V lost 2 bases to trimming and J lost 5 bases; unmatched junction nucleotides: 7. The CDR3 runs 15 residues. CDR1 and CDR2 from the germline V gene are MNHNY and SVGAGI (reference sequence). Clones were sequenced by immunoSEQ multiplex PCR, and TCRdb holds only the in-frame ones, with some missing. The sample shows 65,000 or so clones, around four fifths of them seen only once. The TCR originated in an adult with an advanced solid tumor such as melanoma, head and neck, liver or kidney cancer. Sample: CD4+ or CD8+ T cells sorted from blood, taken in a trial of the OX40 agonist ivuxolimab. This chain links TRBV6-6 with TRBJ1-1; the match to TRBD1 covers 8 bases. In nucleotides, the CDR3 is TGTGCCAGCAGTTACGGGACAGGCGGAGGGACTGAAGCTTTCTTT. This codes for CASSYGTGGGTEAFF.